This paragraph reports one T cell receptor beta chain. This specimen belongs to a study of OX40 agonist ivuxolimab in advanced cancers. The wider study: Patients received ivuxolimab, an intravenous treatment, every 2 weeks at 0.01 to 10 mg/kg.

Clones were sequenced by immunoSEQ multiplex PCR, and TCRdb holds only the in-frame ones, with some missing. This sample yields 80,000 to 100,000 clones, of which roughly 93% are seen a single time; more than 0.25% belongs to the top ten. Per germline, CDR1 SQVTM and CDR2 ANQGSEA. V was clipped by 1 base and J by 3 bases; unmatched bases: 10. This CDR3 contains 16 residues. V and J are TRBV29-1 and TRBJ2-3; 7 nucleotides line up with TRBD2. Sequencing was performed on CD4+ or CD8+ T cells sorted from blood, taken in a trial of the OX40 agonist ivuxolimab. This receptor was identified in an adult with an advanced solid tumor such as melanoma, head and neck, liver or kidney cancer. Here the CDR3 DNA reads TGCAGCGTTGAAGGACTAGCACAAAAGGGAACAGATACGCAGTATTTT. Translated, it gives CSVEGLAQKGTDTQYF.